This paragraph covers one T cell receptor (beta chain) sequence. The data stem from a study of control samples from healthy donors and cancer patients. Data came from immunoSEQ multiplex PCR; TCRdb stores just in-frame clones and leaves some out. This table holds over 200,000 clones, about 80% found once. The J segment lost 3 bases and the V segment lost 6 bases, leaving 10 bases of the junction unmatched. There are 15 residues in the CDR3. Germline V gives CDR1 MNHEY, CDR2 SVGAGI. The chain carries TRBV6-5 and TRBJ2-7, with 8 bases that match TRBD1. This clonotype was obtained from a woman aged 60 to 75 with lung cancer. Material for sequencing was PBMCs. The CDR3 is CASRYADRGVYEQYF. The CDR3 region has the DNA TGTGCCAGCAGGTACGCAGACAGGGGAGTCTACGAGCAGTACTTC.